This entry describes one T cell receptor beta chain. Germline V gene data show CDR1 as ENHRY and CDR2 as SYGVKD. The V end lost 6 bases, the J end lost 7 bases, and 7 bases lay between the germline ends. The CDR3 consists of 11 residues. The sample comes from a study of T cell changes during pregnancy in multiple sclerosis. Assay used: immunoSEQ multiplex PCR; TCRdb lists only in-frame clones, some missing. The repertoire consists of some 38,000 clones, with approximately 91% occurring once and the leading ten covering under 0.4%. Specimen: CD4+ T cells from peripheral blood mononuclear cells, collected after pregnancy. This receptor was identified in a female donor in good health, enrolled as a control in a pregnancy study. This chain links TRBV10-3 with TRBJ2-1; D unresolved. The chain's CDR3 is CAISPGNEQFF. For the CDR3, the DNA is TGTGCCATCAGCCCCGGTAATGAGCAGTTCTTC.